A selection of T cell receptor beta chains follows, all from one sample in a study of shared clonotypes between healthy human individuals. Profiling relied on immunoSEQ multiplex PCR, and the TCRdb table lists in-frame clones only, not all of them. The sample has about 700,000 clones, around 72% seen once. Sequenced input: memory CD4+ T cells sorted from blood. The source is a woman aged 25 to 39 in good health. Each CDR3 is given with its conserved first and last residue. The order of the fields is CDR3 protein, CDR3 DNA, clone size, J gene, D gene, V gene. D genes are given only for firm matches. Only some rows state a clone size, as once, few, many or a class for expanded clones.

cdr3_aa: CASSADGPGVWEQYF
cdr3_nt: TGTGCCAGCAGCGCGGATGGGCCGGGAGTGTGGGAGCAGTACTTC
clone_size: .
j_call: TRBJ2-5
d_call: .
v_call: TRBV9

cdr3_aa: CASSLSAGSSYNEQFF
cdr3_nt: TGTGCCAGCAGTTTATCCGCAGGGAGCTCCTACAATGAGCAGTTCTTC
clone_size: .
j_call: TRBJ2-1
d_call: .
v_call: TRBV27

cdr3_aa: CASRPDRMNTEAFF
cdr3_nt: TGTGCCAGCCGCCCTGACAGAATGAACACTGAAGCTTTCTTT
clone_size: .
j_call: TRBJ1-1
d_call: .
v_call: TRBV19

cdr3_aa: CASRDTTGNTGELFF
cdr3_nt: TGTGCCAGCAGAGACACGACAGGGAACACCGGGGAGCTGTTTTTT
clone_size: .
j_call: TRBJ2-2
d_call: .
v_call: TRBV2

cdr3_aa: CASSLGLLYNEQFF
cdr3_nt: TGCGCCAGCAGCTTAGGACTATTATACAATGAGCAGTTCTTC
clone_size: .
j_call: TRBJ2-1
d_call: .
v_call: TRBV5-1

cdr3_aa: CAISEDEGAEAFF
cdr3_nt: TGTGCCATCAGTGAAGACGAGGGAGCTGAAGCTTTCTTT
clone_size: few
j_call: TRBJ1-1
d_call: .
v_call: TRBV10-3

cdr3_aa: CASSPREKASGRAANEQFF
cdr3_nt: TGTGCCAGCAGCCCCCGTGAAAAGGCTAGCGGGAGGGCCGCCAATGAGCAGTTCTTC
clone_size: .
j_call: TRBJ2-1
d_call: TRBD2
v_call: TRBV11-2

cdr3_aa: CASTAYSGSNEQFF
cdr3_nt: TGTGCCAGCACGGCCTATAGCGGGAGTAATGAGCAGTTCTTC
clone_size: many
j_call: TRBJ2-1
d_call: TRBD2
v_call: TRBV7-9

cdr3_aa: CASSLEGRDTGELFF
cdr3_nt: TGCGCCAGCAGCTTGGAGGGCCGAGACACCGGGGAGCTGTTTTTT
clone_size: .
j_call: TRBJ2-2
d_call: .
v_call: TRBV5-1

cdr3_aa: CASSFSGQTYNEQFF
cdr3_nt: TGCGCCAGCAGCTTTTCGGGGCAGACCTACAATGAGCAGTTCTTC
clone_size: .
j_call: TRBJ2-1
d_call: .
v_call: TRBV5-1

cdr3_aa: CASSPGLAGADTQYF
cdr3_nt: TGTGCCAGCTCACCAGGCCTAGCGGGAGCAGATACGCAGTATTTT
clone_size: many
j_call: TRBJ2-3
d_call: TRBD2
v_call: TRBV18

cdr3_aa: CASSSQGASKNIQYF
cdr3_nt: TGTGCCAGCAGCTCCCAGGGGGCCAGCAAAAACATTCAGTACTTC
clone_size: many
j_call: TRBJ2-4
d_call: TRBD1
v_call: TRBV27

cdr3_aa: CASSQDPGNQPQHF
cdr3_nt: TGCGCCAGCAGCCAAGATCCCGGCAATCAGCCCCAGCATTTT
clone_size: few
j_call: TRBJ1-5
d_call: .
v_call: TRBV4-1

cdr3_aa: CATGGTGREAFF
cdr3_nt: TGTGCCACCGGGGGGACAGGGCGTGAAGCTTTCTTT
clone_size: .
j_call: TRBJ1-1
d_call: TRBD1
v_call: TRBV6-1

cdr3_aa: CASTKPGLLLLEQYF
cdr3_nt: TGTGCCAGCACTAAGCCGGGACTACTCCTCTTGGAGCAGTACTTC
clone_size: .
j_call: TRBJ2-7
d_call: TRBD2
v_call: TRBV28

cdr3_aa: CASSVGVGMSTDTQYF
cdr3_nt: TGTGCCAGCAGCGTAGGTGTCGGAATGAGCACAGATACGCAGTATTTT
clone_size: .
j_call: TRBJ2-3
d_call: .
v_call: TRBV9

cdr3_aa: CASSSGLYNEQFF
cdr3_nt: TGTGCCAGCAGCTCCGGACTCTACAATGAGCAGTTCTTC
clone_size: few
j_call: TRBJ2-1
d_call: .
v_call: TRBV11-1

cdr3_aa: CASRDRNDTQYF
cdr3_nt: TGTGCCAGCCGGGACAGGAACGATACGCAGTATTTT
clone_size: once
j_call: TRBJ2-3
d_call: .
v_call: TRBV21-1

cdr3_aa: CASSRQGATGELFF
cdr3_nt: TGTGCCAGCAGCCGACAGGGGGCGACCGGGGAGCTGTTTTTT
clone_size: .
j_call: TRBJ2-2
d_call: TRBD1
v_call: TRBV11-2

cdr3_aa: CASSLAGRANEQFF
cdr3_nt: TGTGCCAGCAGCTTGGCAGGGAGAGCCAATGAGCAGTTCTTC
clone_size: .
j_call: TRBJ2-1
d_call: .
v_call: TRBV5-6

cdr3_aa: CASSVRPIETQYF
cdr3_nt: TGTGCCAGCAGCGTCCGACCCATAGAGACCCAGTACTTC
clone_size: .
j_call: TRBJ2-5
d_call: .
v_call: TRBV27

cdr3_aa: CASSQDWRNTGELFF
cdr3_nt: TGCGCCAGCAGCCAAGATTGGAGAAACACCGGGGAGCTGTTTTTT
clone_size: few
j_call: TRBJ2-2
d_call: .
v_call: TRBV4-1

cdr3_aa: CASSSRQGYQETQYF
cdr3_nt: TGCGCCAGCAGCAGCCGACAGGGGTACCAAGAGACCCAGTACTTC
clone_size: .
j_call: TRBJ2-5
d_call: TRBD1
v_call: TRBV5-1

cdr3_aa: CAISATTGAGSNEQYF
cdr3_nt: TGTGCCATCAGCGCAACCACAGGGGCAGGTTCCAACGAGCAGTACTTC
clone_size: .
j_call: TRBJ2-7
d_call: TRBD1
v_call: TRBV10-3

cdr3_aa: CASSPGQGAGGNQPQHF
cdr3_nt: TGTGCCAGCAGTCCGGGACAGGGGGCGGGTGGCAATCAGCCCCAGCATTTT
clone_size: .
j_call: TRBJ1-5
d_call: TRBD1
v_call: TRBV27

cdr3_aa: CASGDDSYEQYF
cdr3_nt: TGCGCCAGCGGGGACGACTCCTACGAGCAGTACTTC
clone_size: .
j_call: TRBJ2-7
d_call: .
v_call: TRBV5-1

cdr3_aa: CASSQGSGLVTGELFF
cdr3_nt: TGCGCCAGCAGCCAAGGTTCGGGACTAGTCACCGGGGAGCTGTTTTTT
clone_size: .
j_call: TRBJ2-2
d_call: TRBD2
v_call: TRBV4-1

cdr3_aa: CASSLGTGGNYEQYF
cdr3_nt: TGCGCCAGCAGCTTGGGAACAGGGGGGAACTACGAGCAGTACTTC
clone_size: .
j_call: TRBJ2-7
d_call: TRBD1
v_call: TRBV5-1

cdr3_aa: CASSRQGLVETQYF
cdr3_nt: TGTGCCAGCAGCCGCCAGGGACTAGTGGAGACCCAGTACTTC
clone_size: .
j_call: TRBJ2-5
d_call: TRBD2
v_call: TRBV7-2

cdr3_aa: CSVKGGFDQPQHF
cdr3_nt: TGCAGCGTTAAGGGAGGGTTCGATCAGCCCCAGCATTTT
clone_size: .
j_call: TRBJ1-5
d_call: .
v_call: TRBV29-1

cdr3_aa: CASQRWGTPNEKLFF
cdr3_nt: TGTGCCAGCCAGAGATGGGGTACTCCTAATGAAAAACTGTTTTTT
clone_size: .
j_call: TRBJ1-4
d_call: .
v_call: TRBV7-6

cdr3_aa: CASSLVGGRSTEAFF
cdr3_nt: TGTGCCAGCAGCTTAGTTGGGGGAAGGAGCACTGAAGCTTTCTTT
clone_size: few
j_call: TRBJ1-1
d_call: .
v_call: TRBV7-8

cdr3_aa: CASSLRRGTNEKLFF
cdr3_nt: TGTGCCAGCAGCCTCAGACGGGGAACTAATGAAAAACTGTTTTTT
clone_size: .
j_call: TRBJ1-4
d_call: .
v_call: TRBV14

cdr3_aa: CAISEGTSQYEQYF
cdr3_nt: TGTGCCATCAGTGAAGGGACTAGCCAATACGAGCAGTACTTC
clone_size: .
j_call: TRBJ2-7
d_call: TRBD2
v_call: TRBV10-3

cdr3_aa: CASSLQHSFSETQYF
cdr3_nt: TGTGCCAGCAGCTTACAGCACAGCTTTTCGGAGACCCAGTACTTC
clone_size: .
j_call: TRBJ2-5
d_call: .
v_call: TRBV7-8

cdr3_aa: CASSLVGQGPQHF
cdr3_nt: TGTGCCAGCAGCTTAGTGGGGCAAGGGCCCCAGCATTTT
clone_size: few
j_call: TRBJ1-5
d_call: .
v_call: TRBV7-9

cdr3_aa: CASSLLQGYYGYTF
cdr3_nt: TGCGCCAGCAGCCTCCTCCAAGGGTATTATGGCTACACCTTC
clone_size: .
j_call: TRBJ1-2
d_call: .
v_call: TRBV5-1

cdr3_aa: CASSLGQETYEQYF
cdr3_nt: TGCGCCAGCAGCTTGGGACAGGAAACCTACGAGCAGTACTTC
clone_size: few
j_call: TRBJ2-7
d_call: .
v_call: TRBV5-1

cdr3_aa: CASSEGGYEQYF
cdr3_nt: TGTGCCAGCAGCGAGGGAGGATACGAGCAGTACTTC
clone_size: few
j_call: TRBJ2-7
d_call: .
v_call: TRBV14

cdr3_aa: CASSGQGIAYEQYF
cdr3_nt: TGTGCCAGCAGCGGACAGGGGATTGCCTACGAGCAGTACTTC
clone_size: .
j_call: TRBJ2-7
d_call: TRBD1
v_call: TRBV27

cdr3_aa: CASSPESGTKGNTIYF
cdr3_nt: TGTGCCAGCTCACCGGAGTCCGGGACAAAAGGAAACACCATATATTTT
clone_size: .
j_call: TRBJ1-3
d_call: .
v_call: TRBV18

cdr3_aa: CASSVKWGQFNQPQHF
cdr3_nt: TGTGCCAGCAGTGTCAAATGGGGACAATTCAATCAGCCCCAGCATTTT
clone_size: once
j_call: TRBJ1-5
d_call: .
v_call: TRBV6-1

cdr3_aa: CASSEIGTGNHGYTF
cdr3_nt: TGTGCCAGCAGTGAAATTGGGACAGGGAATCATGGCTACACCTTC
clone_size: .
j_call: TRBJ1-2
d_call: TRBD1
v_call: TRBV6-1

cdr3_aa: CASSTQTSTYEQYF
cdr3_nt: TGTGCCAGTAGTACCCAAACAAGCACCTACGAGCAGTACTTC
clone_size: .
j_call: TRBJ2-7
d_call: .
v_call: TRBV19

cdr3_aa: CASSDGGQTPYGYTF
cdr3_nt: TGCGCCAGCAGTGACGGTGGACAGACTCCCTACGGCTACACCTTC
clone_size: once
j_call: TRBJ1-2
d_call: .
v_call: TRBV10-2

cdr3_aa: CASSVVGAGVGEQFF
cdr3_nt: TGTGCCAGCAGCGTAGTCGGGGCGGGAGTCGGTGAGCAGTTCTTC
clone_size: .
j_call: TRBJ2-1
d_call: TRBD2
v_call: TRBV9

cdr3_aa: CASSLIPIFAGASEAFF
cdr3_nt: TGTGCCAGCAGCTTAATCCCGATATTCGCGGGGGCCTCTGAAGCTTTCTTT
clone_size: .
j_call: TRBJ1-1
d_call: .
v_call: TRBV11-2

cdr3_aa: CASSLITSGKDEQYF
cdr3_nt: TGCGCCAGCAGCTTGATTACTAGCGGGAAGGACGAGCAGTACTTC
clone_size: once
j_call: TRBJ2-7
d_call: TRBD2
v_call: TRBV5-1